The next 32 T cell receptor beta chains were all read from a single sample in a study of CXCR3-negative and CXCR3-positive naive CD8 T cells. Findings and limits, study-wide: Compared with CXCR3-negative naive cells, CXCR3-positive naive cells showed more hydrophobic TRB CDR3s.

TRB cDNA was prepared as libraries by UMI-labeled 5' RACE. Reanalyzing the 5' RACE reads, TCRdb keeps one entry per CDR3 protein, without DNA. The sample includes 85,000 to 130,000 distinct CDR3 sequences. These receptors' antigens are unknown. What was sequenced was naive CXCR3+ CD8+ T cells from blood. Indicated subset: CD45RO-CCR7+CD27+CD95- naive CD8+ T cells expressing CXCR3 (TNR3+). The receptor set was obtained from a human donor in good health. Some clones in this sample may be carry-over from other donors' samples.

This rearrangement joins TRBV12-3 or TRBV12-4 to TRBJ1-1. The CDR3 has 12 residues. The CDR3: CASSRTNTEAFF.

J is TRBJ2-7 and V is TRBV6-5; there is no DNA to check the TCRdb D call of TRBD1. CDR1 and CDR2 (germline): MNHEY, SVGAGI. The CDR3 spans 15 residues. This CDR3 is CASSLGQGPAYEQYF.

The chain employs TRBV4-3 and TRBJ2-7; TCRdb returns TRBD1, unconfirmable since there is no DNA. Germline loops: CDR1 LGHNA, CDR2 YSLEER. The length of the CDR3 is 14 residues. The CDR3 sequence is CASSHGQGPYEQYF.

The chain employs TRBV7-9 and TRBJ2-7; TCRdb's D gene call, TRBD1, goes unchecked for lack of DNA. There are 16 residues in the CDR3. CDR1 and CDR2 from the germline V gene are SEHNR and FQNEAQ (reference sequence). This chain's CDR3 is CASSLIHKDRDHEQYF.

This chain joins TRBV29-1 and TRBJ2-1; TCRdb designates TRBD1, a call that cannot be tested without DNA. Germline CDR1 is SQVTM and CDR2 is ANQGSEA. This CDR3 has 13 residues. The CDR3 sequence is CSVWTGAYNEQFF.

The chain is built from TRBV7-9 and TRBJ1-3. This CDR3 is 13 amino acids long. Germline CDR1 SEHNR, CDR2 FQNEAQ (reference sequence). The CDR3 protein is CASTIPPGNTIYF. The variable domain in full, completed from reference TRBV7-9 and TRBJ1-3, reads DTGVSQNPRHKITKRGQNVTFRCDPISEHNRLYWYRQTLGQGPEFLTYFQNEAQLEKSRLLSDRFSAERPKGSFSTLEIQRTEQGDSAMYLCASTIPPGNTIYFGEGSWLTVV.

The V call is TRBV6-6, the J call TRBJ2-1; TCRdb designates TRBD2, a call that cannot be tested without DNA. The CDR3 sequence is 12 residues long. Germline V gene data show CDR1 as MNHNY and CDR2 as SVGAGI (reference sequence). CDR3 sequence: CASSAGLGEQFF.

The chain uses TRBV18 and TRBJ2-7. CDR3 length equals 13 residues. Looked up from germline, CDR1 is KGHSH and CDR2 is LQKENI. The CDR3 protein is CASSPPPGYEQYF. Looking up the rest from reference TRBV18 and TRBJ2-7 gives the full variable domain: NAGVMQNPRHLVRRRGQEARLRCSPMKGHSHVYWYRQLPEEGLKFMVYLQKENIIDESGMPKERFSAEFPKEGPSILRIQQVVRGDSAAYFCASSPPPGYEQYFGPGTRLTVT.

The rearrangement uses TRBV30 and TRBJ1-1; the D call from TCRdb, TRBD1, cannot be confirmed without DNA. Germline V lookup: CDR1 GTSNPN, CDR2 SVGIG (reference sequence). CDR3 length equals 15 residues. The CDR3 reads CAWSLGTEMNTEAFF.

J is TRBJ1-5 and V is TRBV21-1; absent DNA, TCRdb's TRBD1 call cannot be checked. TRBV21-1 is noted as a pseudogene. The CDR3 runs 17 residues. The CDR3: CASSTLRVPRGNQPQHF.

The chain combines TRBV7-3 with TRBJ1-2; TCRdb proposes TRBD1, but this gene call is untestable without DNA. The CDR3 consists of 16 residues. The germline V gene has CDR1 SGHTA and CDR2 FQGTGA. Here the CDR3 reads CASSRPRGGTNYGYTF.

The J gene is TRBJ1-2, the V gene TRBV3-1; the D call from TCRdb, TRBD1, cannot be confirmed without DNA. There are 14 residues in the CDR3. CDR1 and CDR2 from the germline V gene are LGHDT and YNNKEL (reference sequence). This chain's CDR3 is CASSQEGGANGYTF.

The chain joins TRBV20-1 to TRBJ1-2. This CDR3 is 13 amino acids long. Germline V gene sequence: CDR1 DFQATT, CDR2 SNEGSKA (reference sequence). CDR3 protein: CSARDRSNYGYTF.

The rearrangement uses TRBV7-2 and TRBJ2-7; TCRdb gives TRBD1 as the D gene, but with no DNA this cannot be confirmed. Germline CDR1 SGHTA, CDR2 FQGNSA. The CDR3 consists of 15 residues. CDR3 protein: CASSLGGDDHYEQYF.

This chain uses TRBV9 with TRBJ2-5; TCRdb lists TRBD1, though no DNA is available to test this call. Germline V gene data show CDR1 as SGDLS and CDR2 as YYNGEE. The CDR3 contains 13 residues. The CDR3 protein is CASSPYPGGDQYF. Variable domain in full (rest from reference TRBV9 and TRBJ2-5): DSGVTQTPKHLITATGQRVTLRCSPRSGDLSVYWYQQSLDQGLQFLIQYYNGEERAKGNILERFSAQQFPDLHSELNLSSLELGDSALYFCASSPYPGGDQYFGPGTRLLVL.

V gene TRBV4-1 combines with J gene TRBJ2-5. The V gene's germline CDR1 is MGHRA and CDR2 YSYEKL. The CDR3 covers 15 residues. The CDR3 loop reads CASSQEGRNQETQYF.

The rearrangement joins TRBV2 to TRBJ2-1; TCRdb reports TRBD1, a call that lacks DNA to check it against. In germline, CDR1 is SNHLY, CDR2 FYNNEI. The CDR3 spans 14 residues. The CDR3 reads CASGMGGVVNEQFF.

The CDR3 sequence: CSARSREDVDEQFF. This rearrangement joins TRBV20-1 to TRBJ2-1. There are 14 residues in the CDR3. Germline V gene data show CDR1 as DFQATT and CDR2 as SNEGSKA (reference sequence).

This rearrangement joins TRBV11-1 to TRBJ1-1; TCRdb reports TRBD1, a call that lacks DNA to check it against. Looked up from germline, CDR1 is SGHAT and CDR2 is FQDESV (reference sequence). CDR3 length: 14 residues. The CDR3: CASSLDRGATEAFF.

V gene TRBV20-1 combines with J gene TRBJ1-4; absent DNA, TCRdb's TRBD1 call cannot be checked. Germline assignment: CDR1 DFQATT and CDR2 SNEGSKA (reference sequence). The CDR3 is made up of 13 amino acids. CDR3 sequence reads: CSARGQGYEKLFF.

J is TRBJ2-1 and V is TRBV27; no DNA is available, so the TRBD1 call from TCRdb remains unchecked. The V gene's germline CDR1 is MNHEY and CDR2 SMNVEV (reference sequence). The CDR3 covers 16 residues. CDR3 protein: CASRNLRGLSYNEQFF.

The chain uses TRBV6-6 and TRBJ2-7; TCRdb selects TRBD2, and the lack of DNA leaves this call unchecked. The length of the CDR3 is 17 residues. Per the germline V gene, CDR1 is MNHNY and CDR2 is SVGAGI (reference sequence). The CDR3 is CASSYSSVAGVTYEQYF.

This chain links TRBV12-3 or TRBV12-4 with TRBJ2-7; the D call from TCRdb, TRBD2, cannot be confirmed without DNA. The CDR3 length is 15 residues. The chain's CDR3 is CASSILAGDLGEQYF.

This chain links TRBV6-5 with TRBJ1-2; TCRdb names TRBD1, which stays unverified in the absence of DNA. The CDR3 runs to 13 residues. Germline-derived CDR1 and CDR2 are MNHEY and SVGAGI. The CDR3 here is CASRRQGLDGYTF.

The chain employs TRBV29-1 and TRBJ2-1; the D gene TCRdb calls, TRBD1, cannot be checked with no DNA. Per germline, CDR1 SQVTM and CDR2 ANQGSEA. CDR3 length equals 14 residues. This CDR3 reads CSVPTGTDYNEQFF.

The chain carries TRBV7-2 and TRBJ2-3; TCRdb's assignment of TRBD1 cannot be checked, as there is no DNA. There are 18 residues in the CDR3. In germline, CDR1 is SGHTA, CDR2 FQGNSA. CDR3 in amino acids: CASSSPGQGPPPTDTQYF.

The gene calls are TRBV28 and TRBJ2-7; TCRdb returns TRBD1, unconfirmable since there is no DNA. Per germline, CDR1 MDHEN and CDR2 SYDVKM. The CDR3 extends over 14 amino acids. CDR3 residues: CASSSSGQYSEQYF.

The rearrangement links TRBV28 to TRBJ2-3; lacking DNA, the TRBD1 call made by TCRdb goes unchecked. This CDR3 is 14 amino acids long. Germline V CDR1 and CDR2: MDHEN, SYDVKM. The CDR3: CASTRQGAEDTQYF.

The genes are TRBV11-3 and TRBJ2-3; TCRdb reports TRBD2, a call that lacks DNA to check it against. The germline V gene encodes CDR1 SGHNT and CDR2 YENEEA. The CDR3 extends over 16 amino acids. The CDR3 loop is CASSLVAGDPTDTQYF.

The CDR3 here is CASSELGTSGSIEQFF. The chain couples TRBV2 to TRBJ2-1; absent DNA, TCRdb's TRBD2 call cannot be checked. In germline, CDR1 is SNHLY, CDR2 FYNNEI. The CDR3 runs to 16 residues.

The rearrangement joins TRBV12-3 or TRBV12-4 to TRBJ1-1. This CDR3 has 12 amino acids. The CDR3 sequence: CASTQWQTQAFF.

CDR3: CASSLITLKDTQYF. The chain combines TRBV4-3 with TRBJ2-3. Germline V CDR1 and CDR2: LGHNA, YSLEER. The CDR3 extends over 14 amino acids.